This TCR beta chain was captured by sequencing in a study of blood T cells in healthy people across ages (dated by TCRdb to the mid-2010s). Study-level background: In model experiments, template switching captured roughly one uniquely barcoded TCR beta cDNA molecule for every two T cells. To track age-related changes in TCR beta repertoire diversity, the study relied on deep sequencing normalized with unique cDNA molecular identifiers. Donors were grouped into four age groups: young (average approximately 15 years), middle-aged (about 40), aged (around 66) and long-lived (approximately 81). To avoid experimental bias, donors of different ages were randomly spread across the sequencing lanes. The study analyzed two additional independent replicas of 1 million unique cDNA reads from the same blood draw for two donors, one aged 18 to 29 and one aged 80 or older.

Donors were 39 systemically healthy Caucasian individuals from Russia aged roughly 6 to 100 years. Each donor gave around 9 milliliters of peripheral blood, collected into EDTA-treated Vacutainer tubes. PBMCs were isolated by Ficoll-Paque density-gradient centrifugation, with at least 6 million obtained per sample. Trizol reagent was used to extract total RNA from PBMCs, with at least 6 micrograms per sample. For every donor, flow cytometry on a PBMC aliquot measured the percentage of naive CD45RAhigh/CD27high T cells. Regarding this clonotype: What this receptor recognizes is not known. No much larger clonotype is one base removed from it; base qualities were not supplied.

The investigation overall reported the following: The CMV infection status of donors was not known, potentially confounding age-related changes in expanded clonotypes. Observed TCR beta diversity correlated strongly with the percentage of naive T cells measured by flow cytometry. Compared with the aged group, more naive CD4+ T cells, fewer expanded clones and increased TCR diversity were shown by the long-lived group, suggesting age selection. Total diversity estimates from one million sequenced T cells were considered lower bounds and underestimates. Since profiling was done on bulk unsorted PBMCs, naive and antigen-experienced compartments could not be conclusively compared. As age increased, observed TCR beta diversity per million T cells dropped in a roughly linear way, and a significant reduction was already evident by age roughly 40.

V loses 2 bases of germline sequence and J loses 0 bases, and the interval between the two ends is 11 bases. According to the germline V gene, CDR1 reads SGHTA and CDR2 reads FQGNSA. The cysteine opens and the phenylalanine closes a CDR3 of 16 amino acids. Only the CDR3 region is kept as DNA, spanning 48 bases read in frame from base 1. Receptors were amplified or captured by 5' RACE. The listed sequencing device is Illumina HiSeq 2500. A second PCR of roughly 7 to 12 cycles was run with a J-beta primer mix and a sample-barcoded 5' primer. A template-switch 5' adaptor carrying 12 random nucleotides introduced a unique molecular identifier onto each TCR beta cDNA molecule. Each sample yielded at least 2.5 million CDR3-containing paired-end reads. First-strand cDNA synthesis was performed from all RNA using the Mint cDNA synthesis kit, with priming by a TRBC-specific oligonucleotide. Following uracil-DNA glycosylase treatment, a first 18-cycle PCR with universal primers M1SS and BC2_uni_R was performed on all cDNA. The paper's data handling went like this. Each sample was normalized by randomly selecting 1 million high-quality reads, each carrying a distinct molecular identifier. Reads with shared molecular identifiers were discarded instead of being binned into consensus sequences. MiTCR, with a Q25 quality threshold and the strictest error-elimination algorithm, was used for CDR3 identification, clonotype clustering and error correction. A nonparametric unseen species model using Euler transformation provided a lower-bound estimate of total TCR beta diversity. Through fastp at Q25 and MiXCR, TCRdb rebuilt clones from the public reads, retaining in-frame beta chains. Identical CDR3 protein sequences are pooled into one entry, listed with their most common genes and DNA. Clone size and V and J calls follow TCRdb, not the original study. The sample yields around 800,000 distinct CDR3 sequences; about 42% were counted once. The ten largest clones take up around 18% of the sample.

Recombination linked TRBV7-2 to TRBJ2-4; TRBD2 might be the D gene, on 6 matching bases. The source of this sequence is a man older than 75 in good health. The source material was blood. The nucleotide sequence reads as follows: TGTGCCAGCAGCTTAAACGGGAGATTAGCCAAAAACATTCAGTACTTC. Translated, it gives CASSLNGRLAKNIQYF.